The T cell receptor beta chain under discussion was sequenced for a study of regulatory T cells in long-lasting Graves disease. Construction of the TCR beta libraries employed iRepertoire HTBI primers in conjunction with Arm-PCR of CDR3 regions. Each CDR3 protein gets one entry after TCRdb re-called the multiplex PCR reads with MiXCR. The data contain more than 400,000 distinct CDR3 sequences, 15% to 20% of them singletons. Specified time point: newly diagnosed GD, antithyroid drugs for less than 3 months. Construction of the TCR library relied on RNA isolated from PBMCs. In this sample, this clonotype turned up a few times. This sample also belongs to another study, concerning T cells in Graves' hyperthyroidism and ophthalmopathy. That work states: Patients were excluded because of uncontrolled infection, other autoimmune disease, pregnancy or lactation. Diagnosis relied on clinical symptoms, serum thyroxine and TRAb, thyroid ultrasound and orbital computed tomography.

This TCR was recovered from a woman in her 30s with Graves disease. Source: peripheral blood mononuclear cells (PBMCs), taken at new diagnosis, from a patient treated with antithyroid drugs.

The CDR3 spells CASSGWDRGLFNEQFF. The CDR3 DNA sequence: TGTGCCAGCAGTGGGTGGGACAGGGGATTGTTCAATGAGCAGTTCTTC. The genes are TRBV25-1 and TRBJ2-1, with 10 bases that match TRBD1. V shed 4 bases, J shed 6 bases, and the junction held 9 bases outside the gene matches. This CDR3 is built from 16 residues. Looked up from germline, CDR1 is MGHDK and CDR2 is SYGVNS.